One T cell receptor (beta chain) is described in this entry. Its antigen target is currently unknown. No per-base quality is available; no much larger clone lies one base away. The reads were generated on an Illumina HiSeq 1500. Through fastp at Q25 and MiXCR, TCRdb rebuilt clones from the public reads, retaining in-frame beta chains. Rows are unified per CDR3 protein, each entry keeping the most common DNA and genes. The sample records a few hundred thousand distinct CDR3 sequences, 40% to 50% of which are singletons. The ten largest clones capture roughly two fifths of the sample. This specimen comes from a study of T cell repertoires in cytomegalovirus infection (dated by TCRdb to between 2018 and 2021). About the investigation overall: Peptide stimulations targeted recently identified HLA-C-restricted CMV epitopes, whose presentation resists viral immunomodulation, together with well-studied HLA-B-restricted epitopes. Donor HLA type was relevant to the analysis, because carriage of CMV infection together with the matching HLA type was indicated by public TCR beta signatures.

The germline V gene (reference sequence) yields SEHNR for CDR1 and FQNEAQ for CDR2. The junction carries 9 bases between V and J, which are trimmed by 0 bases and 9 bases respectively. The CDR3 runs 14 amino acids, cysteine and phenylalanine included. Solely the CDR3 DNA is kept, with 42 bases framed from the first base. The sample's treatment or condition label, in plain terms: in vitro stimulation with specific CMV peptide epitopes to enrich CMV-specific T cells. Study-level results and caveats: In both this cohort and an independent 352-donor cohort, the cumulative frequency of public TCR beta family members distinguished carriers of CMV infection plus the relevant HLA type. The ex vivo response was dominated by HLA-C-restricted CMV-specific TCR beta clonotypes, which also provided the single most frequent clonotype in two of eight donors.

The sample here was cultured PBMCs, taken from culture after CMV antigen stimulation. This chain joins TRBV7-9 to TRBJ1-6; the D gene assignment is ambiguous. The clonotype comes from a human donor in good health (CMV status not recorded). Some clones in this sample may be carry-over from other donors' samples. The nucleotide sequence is TGTGCCAGCAGCTTAGCGCTCGCGGGTTCACCCCTCCACTTT. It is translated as CASSLALAGSPLHF.